Below, 10 T cell receptor beta chains from the same sample are listed, as sequenced in a study of shared clonotypes between healthy human individuals. Naive CD8 cells were CD45RO-negative, positively selected for CCR7, excluding terminally differentiated effector memory CD45RA+ cells. The protocol was immunoSEQ multiplex PCR, while the TCRdb copy is restricted to in-frame clones and leaves out a portion. The sample has approximately 600,000 clones, approximately 95% seen once; the top ten hold approximately 0.11%. Input material: naive CD8+ T cells sorted from blood. The source of these receptors is a young woman in good health.

The V gene is TRBV5-4, the J gene TRBJ2-7, with D possibly TRBD2 on 5 matching bases. There are 13 residues in the CDR3. V shed 0 bases and J shed 3 bases, with 7 bases lying between them. Germline values: CDR1 SGHNT, CDR2 YYREEE (reference sequence). Here the CDR3 reads CASSLGRDYEQYF. CDR3 coding DNA: TGTGCCAGCAGCTTGGGACGGGACTACGAGCAGTACTTC.

V usage is TRBV7-9 and J usage is TRBJ2-2; D is ambiguous. This CDR3 is built from 13 residues. V lost 5 bases and J lost 4, with 8 bases in between. Germline V gene lookup returns CDR1 SEHNR and CDR2 FQNEAQ (reference sequence). In DNA, the CDR3 is TGTGCCAGCAGCCCGGCCTTCACCGGGGAGCTGTTTTTT. The encoded protein is CASSPAFTGELFF.

A word on this clone: Additional DNA sequences in this sample encode the identical CDR3. This chain links TRBV2 with TRBJ2-7, with D hard to call. CDR3 length: 10 amino acids. The germline CDR1 and CDR2 sequences are SNHLY and FYNNEI. V lost 6 bases, J lost 4 bases, and 4 bases lay in between. The CDR3 sequence is CASRGYEQYF. Written as DNA, the CDR3 is TGTGCCAGCAGAGGGTACGAGCAGTACTTC.

The chain couples TRBV19 to TRBJ2-5, with D uncertain. Trimming shortened V by 3 bases and J by 5 bases, and 13 bases separated the two germline ends. The CDR3 runs to 14 residues. Germline CDR1 LNHDA, CDR2 SQIVND (reference sequence). CDR3 loop: CASSIPASVETQYF. The CDR3 region has the DNA TGTGCCAGTAGTATCCCGGCCAGCGTGGAGACCCAGTACTTC.

The gene calls are TRBV28 and TRBJ1-5; 9 bases fit TRBD1. There are 15 residues in the CDR3. Unmatched junction bases numbered 6, after V lost 7 bases and J lost 2 bases. Germline CDR1 and CDR2: MDHEN and SYDVKM. The CDR3 spells CASIADRGRNQPQHF. The DNA for the CDR3 is TGTGCCAGCATTGCGGACAGGGGTCGCAATCAGCCCCAGCATTTT.

V and J are TRBV5-4 and TRBJ2-5, with 14 positions matching TRBD2. This CDR3 has 19 residues. Per the germline V gene, CDR1 is SGHNT and CDR2 is YYREEE (reference sequence). V gave up 4 bases and J gave up 5 bases; unmatched junction bases: 16. CDR3 residues: CASSPPLGTSGSADETQYF. Written as DNA, the CDR3 is TGTGCCAGCAGCCCACCCCTGGGGACTAGCGGGAGTGCGGATGAGACCCAGTACTTC.

The rearrangement joins TRBV2 to TRBJ2-1; D is uncertain. Germline CDR1 reads SNHLY; CDR2 reads FYNNEI. The V gene lost 5 bases and the J gene lost 4 bases, with 3 bases spanning the gap. The CDR3 runs to 11 residues. The CDR3 protein is CASSNYNEQFF. CDR3 nucleotide sequence: TGTGCCAGCAGTAATTACAATGAGCAGTTCTTC.

J is TRBJ2-7 and V is TRBV6-4; D gene unclear. Trimming took off 0 bases at V and 3 bases at J, with 6 bases between the two ends. The CDR3 consists of 13 residues. The germline V gene has CDR1 MRHNA and CDR2 SNTAGT. This chain's CDR3 is CASSDSVSYEQYF. The CDR3 DNA is TGTGCCAGCAGTGACTCGGTCAGCTACGAGCAGTACTTC.

The chain joins TRBV7-8 to TRBJ2-7, with D possibly matching TRBD2 (5 bases). The CDR3 sequence is 17 residues long. Between the trimmed V and J ends, which lost 0 bases and 0 bases, there was a span of 15 bases. The V gene's germline CDR1 is SGHVS and CDR2 FQNEAQ. CDR3 DNA: TGTGCCAGCAGCTTAGCTGGGTCCTCGGGGTTCTCCTACGAGCAGTACTTC. Amino acids: CASSLAGSSGFSYEQYF.

This sequence joins TRBV15 and TRBJ2-1; the D gene is possibly TRBD2 (5 bases). CDR1 is LNHNV and CDR2 is YYDKDF in the germline V gene (reference sequence). Trimming removed 0 bases at V and 9 bases at J, with 15 bases between. The CDR3 runs 15 residues. The CDR3 loop reads CATSRDRGLDPEQFF. The CDR3 DNA sequence: TGTGCCACCAGCAGAGATCGGGGTCTCGATCCTGAGCAGTTCTTC.